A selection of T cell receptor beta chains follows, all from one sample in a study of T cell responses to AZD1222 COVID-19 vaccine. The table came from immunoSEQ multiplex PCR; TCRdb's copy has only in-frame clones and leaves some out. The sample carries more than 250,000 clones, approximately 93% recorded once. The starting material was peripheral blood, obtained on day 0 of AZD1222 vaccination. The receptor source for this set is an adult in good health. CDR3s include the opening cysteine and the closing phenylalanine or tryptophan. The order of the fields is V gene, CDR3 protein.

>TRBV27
CASSLQGPNYGYTF
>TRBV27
CASRLGQGLWIEQFF
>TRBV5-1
CASSLDGGLFQPQHF
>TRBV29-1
CSVNLGRQGVYEQYF
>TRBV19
CASSIYSSLNTEAFF
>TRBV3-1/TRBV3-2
CASSQAGTDPIYGYTF
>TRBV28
CASSSGRPYGYTF
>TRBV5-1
CASSPPQLADTGELFF
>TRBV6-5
CASRRRTSTDTQYF
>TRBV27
CASSLRDGSAYEQYF
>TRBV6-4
CASSRQAGGSGANVLTF
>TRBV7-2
CASSLGTQGTEAFF
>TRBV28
CASSPGQGPPLHF
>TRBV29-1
CSVFSTYNEQFF
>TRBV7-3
CASSLERYTSPLHF
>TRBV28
CASSSGGVTSYEQYF
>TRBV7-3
CASSSRQGAAGELFF
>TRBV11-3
CASSPGLAGGLDTRSYEQYF
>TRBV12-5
CASGPRALEWPQHF
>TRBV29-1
CSAREGGDTEAFF
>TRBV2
CASSDHPSGDSTDTQYF
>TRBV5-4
CASSTPHSGGANEQFF
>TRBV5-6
CASSRGEREIGTEAFF
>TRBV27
CASSLNGPNQPQHF
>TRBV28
CAIRQIYGYTF
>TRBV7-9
CASSLIWTPSYNEQFF
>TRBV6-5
CASSYRTGGHEQYF
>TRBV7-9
CASSPTGISYEQYF
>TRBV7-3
CASSSSGDFEAFF
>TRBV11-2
CASRADRDEGPQHF
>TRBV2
CASRLAGGNEQFF
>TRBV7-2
CASSSGQGWSPLHF
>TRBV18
CASSPTRTLRNYGYTF
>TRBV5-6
CASSLGYGYTF
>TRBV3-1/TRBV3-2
CASSQRHDAFF
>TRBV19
CASSPRGSEETQYF
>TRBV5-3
CARSLGGGYGYTF
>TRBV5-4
CASSLGTGSSGANVLTF
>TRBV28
CASSRIFGTENNQPQHF
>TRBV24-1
CATSDSRSTGAIGAQHF
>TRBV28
CASTLPNAVNYGYTF
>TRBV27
CASSDLRGGGTDTQYF
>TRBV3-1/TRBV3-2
CASSLTLRGRTGELFF
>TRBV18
CASSPAFGMNTEAFF
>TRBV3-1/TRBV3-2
CASSQGGSPPEQYF
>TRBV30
CAWTAPGLAIREQFF
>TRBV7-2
CASSLLPYQPQHF
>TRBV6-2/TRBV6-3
CASSYSGTGVRREQYF
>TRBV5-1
CASSLSPEDTEAFF
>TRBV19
CASRERGYNEQFF
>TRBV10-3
CAIRAVRDGDNEQFF
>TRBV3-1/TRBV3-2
CASSQGTGELFF